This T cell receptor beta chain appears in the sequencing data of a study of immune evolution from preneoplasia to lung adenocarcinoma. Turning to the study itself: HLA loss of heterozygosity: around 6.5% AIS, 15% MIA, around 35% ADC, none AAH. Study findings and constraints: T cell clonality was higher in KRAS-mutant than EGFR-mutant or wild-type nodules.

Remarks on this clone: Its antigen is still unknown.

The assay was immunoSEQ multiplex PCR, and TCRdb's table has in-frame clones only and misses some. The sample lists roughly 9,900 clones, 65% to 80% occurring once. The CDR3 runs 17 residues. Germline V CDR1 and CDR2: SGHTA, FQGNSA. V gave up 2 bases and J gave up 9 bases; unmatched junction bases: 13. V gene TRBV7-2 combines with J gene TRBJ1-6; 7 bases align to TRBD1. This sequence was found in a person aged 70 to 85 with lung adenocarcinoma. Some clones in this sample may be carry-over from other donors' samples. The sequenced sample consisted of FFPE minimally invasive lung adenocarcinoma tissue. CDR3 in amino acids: CASSLLPGTVFPSPLHF. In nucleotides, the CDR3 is TGTGCCAGCAGCTTATTACCTGGGACAGTCTTTCCTTCACCCCTCCACTTT. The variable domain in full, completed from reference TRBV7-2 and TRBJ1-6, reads GAGVSQSPSNKVTEKGKDVELRCDPISGHTALYWYRQSLGQGLEFLIYFQGNSAPDKSGLPSDRFSAERTGGSVSTLTIQRTQQEDSAVYLCASSLLPGTVFPSPLHFGNGTRLTVT.